The 18 T cell receptor beta chains given below trace back to one sample, sequenced in a study of cytomegalovirus exposure and HLA in healthy donors. The PCR employed 60 Vbeta primers together with 13 Jbeta primers. Assay used: immunoSEQ multiplex PCR; TCRdb lists only in-frame clones, some missing. The sample carries under 200,000 clones, about 90% recorded once. The sample comprised PBMCs. Receptor source: a boy between 2 and 10 years old in good health and CMV-seronegative.

The V gene is TRBV11-3, the J gene TRBJ2-1, with TRBD2 matching over 9 bases. CDR1 SGHNT and CDR2 YENEEA come from the germline V gene. Trimming cost V 5 bases and J 6 bases; bases outside gene matches: 8. CDR3 size: 15 residues. The CDR3, as DNA: TGTGCCAGCAGCCTTTCTAGCGGGAACGGCAATGAGCAGTTCTTC. Protein product: CASSLSSGNGNEQFF.

This chain links TRBV11-2 with TRBJ2-5; 8 bases align to TRBD1. CDR1 SGHAT and CDR2 FQNNGV come from the germline V gene. The CDR3 consists of 15 residues. V dropped 5 bases and J dropped 2; count of bases not matched to a gene: 7. This CDR3 is CASSPSDRGQETQYF. The CDR3 region has the DNA TGTGCCAGCAGCCCCTCCGACAGGGGACAAGAGACCCAGTACTTC.

V and J are TRBV9 and TRBJ1-2; 8 bases match TRBD1. Losses at the gene ends were 3 bases for V and 3 bases for J; bases not matched to a gene: 7. The CDR3 consists of 15 residues. Looked up from germline, CDR1 is SGDLS and CDR2 is YYNGEE. In DNA, the CDR3 is TGTGCCAGCAGCGAAAGACAGGGGACTTACTATGGCTACACCTTC. Protein sequence: CASSERQGTYYGYTF.

The chain has TRBV5-4 and TRBJ2-5; 8 nucleotides match TRBD1. The CDR3 totals 17 residues. Germline trimming cut 2 bases from V and 1 base from J; bases unmatched to any gene: 10. The germline CDR1 and CDR2 sequences are SGHNT and YYREEE (reference sequence). The CDR3 DNA reads TGTGCCAGCAGCTTAGCGGGTGGACAGGGACCCCAAGAGACCCAGTACTTC. Its translation is CASSLAGGQGPQETQYF.

The chain recombines TRBV5-6 with TRBJ2-7, with D uncertain. Trimming removed 0 bases from V and 0 bases from J, with 13 bases in between. This CDR3 region has 16 residues. Germline assignment: CDR1 SGHDT and CDR2 YYEEEE. In DNA form, the CDR3 reads TGTGCCAGCAGCTTGGGTTCCTTTGCGAGCTCCTACGAGCAGTACTTC. Translated, it gives CASSLGSFASSYEQYF.

In this sample, this clone turned up once. The rearrangement uses TRBV5-5 and TRBJ2-7; 8 bases line up with TRBD2. Germline V CDR1 and CDR2: SGHKS, YYEKEE (reference sequence). V trimming: 0 bases; J trimming: 0 bases; junction bases outside the gene matches: 5. CDR3 length: 16 residues. This CDR3 reads CASSLAGRASSYEQYF. The CDR3 DNA reads TGTGCCAGCAGCTTGGCCGGGAGGGCTAGCTCCTACGAGCAGTACTTC.

This chain connects TRBV6-1 to TRBJ2-1; the D is unclear. The CDR3 extends over 13 amino acids. From germline, CDR1 is MNHNS and CDR2 SASEGT. The V end was cut by 11 bases, the J end by 0 bases, with 11 bases between. In DNA, the CDR3 is TGTGCCTCACGACTTAGCTCCTACAATGAGCAGTTCTTC. Its translation is CASRLSSYNEQFF.

Turning to this clone: An end of the junction differs from the germline gene, which may be a read error. The rearrangement joins TRBV4-1 to TRBJ2-7, with TRBD1 identical over 8 bases. The CDR3 covers 12 residues. The germline gives CDR1 MGHRA, CDR2 YSYEKL. The CDR3 DNA is TGCCCCAGCAGCTTGGACAGGGTTCGGCAGTACTTC. It specifies CPSSLDRVRQYF.

The chain has TRBV30 and TRBJ1-1, with D hard to call. The CDR3 sequence is 13 residues long. Germline assignment: CDR1 GTSNPN and CDR2 SVGIG (reference sequence). Trimming left V 3 bases short and J 1 base short, with 9 bases between. The CDR3 sequence is CAWRVNRNTEAFF. The CDR3 nucleotides read TGTGCCTGGAGGGTCAATAGGAACACTGAAGCTTTCTTT.

This rearrangement joins TRBV6-1 to TRBJ1-2, with TRBD1 matching over 11 bases. V trimming: 6 bases; J trimming: 6 bases; junction bases outside the gene matches: 9. CDR3 length: 15 amino acids. Per germline, CDR1 MNHNS and CDR2 SASEGT. The CDR3 nucleotides are TGTGCCAGCAGCGTCCGGGACAGGGGGTCGGATGGCTACACCTTC. Translation gives CASSVRDRGSDGYTF.

This clone was detected only once. The chain recombines TRBV9 with TRBJ1-1, with TRBD1 as a possible D gene (5 bases). The CDR3 is 15 amino acids. Germline V lookup: CDR1 SGDLS, CDR2 YYNGEE. Trimming removed 3 bases at V and 3 bases at J, with 15 bases between. The CDR3 region has the DNA TGTGCCAGCAGCGCCTGGGGGGAATTCGACACTGAAGCTTTCTTT. Its protein product is CASSAWGEFDTEAFF.

The chain employs TRBV2 and TRBJ2-7; TRBD1 agrees at 7 bases. The germline V gene has CDR1 SNHLY and CDR2 FYNNEI. The CDR3 runs to 14 residues. The V and J ends lost 5 bases and 1 base, in that order; junction bases with no gene match: 5. In DNA form, the CDR3 reads TGTGCCAGCAGTAACAGGGGTTGGTCCTACGAGCAGTACTTC. Residues: CASSNRGWSYEQYF. The variable domain in full, with the rest retrieved from reference TRBV2 and TRBJ2-7, is EPEVTQTPSHQVTQMGQEVILRCVPISNHLYFYWYRQILGQKVEFLVSFYNNEISEKSEIFDDQFSVERPDGSNFTLKIRSTKLEDSAMYFCASSNRGWSYEQYFGPGTRLTVT.

This chain connects TRBV29-1 to TRBJ2-7; TRBD2 matches at 11 bases. Unmatched junction bases numbered 3, after V lost 2 bases and J lost 6 bases. The CDR3 consists of 13 residues. Looked up from germline, CDR1 is SQVTM and CDR2 is ANQGSEA. CDR3 nucleotide sequence: TGCAGCGTTGAAATAGCGGGAGGGTCCGAGCAGTACTTC. Translation gives CSVEIAGGSEQYF.

The chain recombines TRBV5-1 with TRBJ2-4; maybe TRBD2 (5 bases). The CDR3 sequence is 15 residues long. Between the trimmed V and J ends, which lost 7 bases and 0 bases, there was a span of 14 bases. CDR1 is SGHRS and CDR2 is YFSETQ in the germline V gene. CDR3 nucleotides: TGCGCCAGCCACTCTCTAGCAGCAGCCAAAAACATTCAGTACTTC. Residues: CASHSLAAAKNIQYF.

This clone was found once. The chain combines TRBV11-2 with TRBJ1-1; tentative D call: TRBD1 (6 bases). Germline CDR1 and CDR2: SGHAT and FQNNGV. This CDR3 comprises 16 residues. Trimming took off 1 base at V and 4 bases at J, with 16 bases between the two ends. The CDR3 here is CASSLGVGAKGTEAFF. DNA of the CDR3: TGTGCCAGCAGCTTAGGGGTGGGGGCTAAAGGCACTGAAGCTTTCTTT.

The chain couples TRBV7-6 to TRBJ2-7; TRBD1 is a possible D gene (6 bases). Trimming shortened V by 2 bases and J by 5 bases, and 16 bases separated the two germline ends. Germline assignment: CDR1 SGHVS and CDR2 FNYEAQ. The CDR3 is 15 amino acids. CDR3 nucleotide sequence: TGTGCCAGCAGCTTAATGGCAGGGGTTTTCCACGAGCAGTACTTC. Its protein product is CASSLMAGVFHEQYF.

The chain carries TRBV28 and TRBJ2-2; no clear D. V lost 7 bases and J lost 4, with 13 bases in between. The CDR3 spans 14 residues. CDR1 is MDHEN and CDR2 is SYDVKM in the germline V gene. The chain's CDR3 is CASTNQVLTGELFF. CDR3 sequence (DNA): TGTGCCAGCACCAACCAGGTACTCACCGGGGAGCTGTTTTTT.

The chain combines TRBV5-1 with TRBJ2-7; TRBD1 might be the D (7 bases). Between the trimmed V and J ends, which lost 4 bases and 3 bases, there was a span of 14 bases. CDR3 length: 14 residues. Germline V gene lookup returns CDR1 SGHRS and CDR2 YFSETQ. CDR3 region: CASSTSRGFYEQYF. CDR3 bases: TGCGCCAGCAGCACTAGCAGGGGGTTCTACGAGCAGTACTTC. Combining the CDR3 with reference TRBV5-1 and TRBJ2-7 gives the whole variable domain KAGVTQTPRYLIKTRGQQVTLSCSPISGHRSVSWYQQTPGQGLQFLFEYFSETQRNKGNFPGRFSGRQFSNSRSEMNVSTLELGDSALYLCASSTSRGFYEQYFGPGTRLTVT.